This T cell receptor beta chain was obtained from a study of blood T cell repertoires in COVID-19. Study in general: PBMCs, B-cell-depleted T cells, or T cells provided the cDNA or gDNA that made up the material.

The length of the CDR3 is 15 residues. The germline V gene encodes CDR1 SGHRS and CDR2 YFSETQ. With 6 bases removed from V and 1 base from J, the gap between germline ends came to 15 bases. All enrollees were roughly 18 to 89 years old and from about 24 US areas. Clinical history as reported by participants underpinned cohort assignment. Under the authors' procedure: Using reference gene primer amplification, nucleated cell counts were estimated. Profiling relied on immunoSEQ multiplex PCR, and the TCRdb table lists in-frame clones only, not all of them. The V and J calls and clone size come from that table; D and trimming were worked out from the DNA. The sample has 210,000 or so clones; over 75% are singletons.

Sequencing used PBMCs or T cells enriched from blood (not recorded which). This chain connects TRBV5-1 to TRBJ2-3; possible D gene TRBD2, 6 bases. The origin of this receptor is a woman aged 30 to 39 who had been exposed to COVID-19. The CDR3 here is CASTLGGRRTDTQYF. In DNA, the CDR3 is TGCGCCAGCACGCTCGGGGGACGGCGCACAGATACGCAGTATTTT.